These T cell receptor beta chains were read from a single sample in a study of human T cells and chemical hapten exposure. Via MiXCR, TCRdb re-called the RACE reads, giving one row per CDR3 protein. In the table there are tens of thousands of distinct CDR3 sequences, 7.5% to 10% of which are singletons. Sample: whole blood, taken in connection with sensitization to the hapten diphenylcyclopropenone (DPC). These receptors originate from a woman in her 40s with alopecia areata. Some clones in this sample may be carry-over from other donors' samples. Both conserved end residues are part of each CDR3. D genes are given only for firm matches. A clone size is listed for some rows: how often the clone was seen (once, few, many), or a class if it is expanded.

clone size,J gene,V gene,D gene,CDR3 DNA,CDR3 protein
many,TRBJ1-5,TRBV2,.,TGTGCCAGCAGTGTTAATAGAATAGGTCAGCCCCAGCATTTT,CASSVNRIGQPQHF
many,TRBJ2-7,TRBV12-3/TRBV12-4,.,TGTGCCAGCAGGGCCAGGGTGTCCTACGAGCAGTACTTC,CASRARVSYEQYF
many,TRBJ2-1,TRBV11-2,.,TGTGCCAGCAGCTTAGGCATGGGCAATGAGCAGTTCTTC,CASSLGMGNEQFF
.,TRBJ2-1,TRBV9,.,TGTGCCAGCAGCGTAAACGAGTTTCCCAATGAGCAGTTCTTC,CASSVNEFPNEQFF
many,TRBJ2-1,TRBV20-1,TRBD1,TGCAGTGCACAGGGGAACCACAATGAGCAGTTCTTC,CSAQGNHNEQFF
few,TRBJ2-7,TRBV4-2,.,TGTGCCAGCAGCCAACCTCGGGCAGGGAGCGAGCAGTACTTC,CASSQPRAGSEQYF
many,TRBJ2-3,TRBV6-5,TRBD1,TGTGCCAGCGGTTACAGGGGGCTCTATACGCAGTATTTT,CASGYRGLYTQYF
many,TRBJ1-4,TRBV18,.,TGTGCCAGCTCACCGAACAGAATTAATGAAAAACTGTTTTTT,CASSPNRINEKLFF
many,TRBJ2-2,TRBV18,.,TGTGCCAGCCAGCCCACCGTAGCGGACCGGGACACCGGGGAGCTGTTTTTT,CASQPTVADRDTGELFF
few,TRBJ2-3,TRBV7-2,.,TGTGCCAGCAGCTTAATAACACCCCCTTATGCAGATACGCAGTATTTT,CASSLITPPYADTQYF
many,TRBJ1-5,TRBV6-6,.,TGTGCCAGCACCTATCCAGGGGAAGGGCCCCAGCATTTT,CASTYPGEGPQHF
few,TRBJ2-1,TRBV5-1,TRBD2,TGCGCCAGCAGATCGGGACTAGCAGGGGGGCGGATTGAGCAGTTCTTC,CASRSGLAGGRIEQFF
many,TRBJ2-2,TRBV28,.,TGTGCCAGCAGTTTTCGCAGGGGAACCGCCGGGGAGCTGTTTTTT,CASSFRRGTAGELFF
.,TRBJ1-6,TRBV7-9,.,TGTGCCAGCAGCTCCTCCGGGACCCGGGACTCACCCCTCCACTTT,CASSSSGTRDSPLHF
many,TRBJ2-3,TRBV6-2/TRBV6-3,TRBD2,TGTGCCAGCAGTTACTCCCGGCTAGCGGGGTTCACAGATACGCAGTATTTT,CASSYSRLAGFTDTQYF
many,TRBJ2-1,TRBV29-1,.,TGCAGCGTTAATGGCGGCGGGGGCGATCACAATGAGCAGTTCTTC,CSVNGGGGDHNEQFF
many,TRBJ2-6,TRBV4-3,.,TGCGCCAGCAGCCAGAACAGTCGTGGAGCTGGGGCCAACGTCCTGACTTTC,CASSQNSRGAGANVLTF
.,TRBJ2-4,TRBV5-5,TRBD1,TGTGCCCCGGGCCGCCGTAAGGGTAGGGGGCCTCATGAAAACATTCAGTACTTC,CAPGRRKGRGPHENIQYF
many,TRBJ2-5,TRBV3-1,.,TGTGCCAGCAGCCAAGAAAGGAACAGGGTAGGGGACGCAAATGAGACCCAGTACTTC,CASSQERNRVGDANETQYF
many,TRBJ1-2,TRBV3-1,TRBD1,TGTGCCAGCAGCCAAGTGCTCGGACAGGGCGTCTATGGCTACACCTTC,CASSQVLGQGVYGYTF
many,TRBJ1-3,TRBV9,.,TGTGCCAGCACCCAAGCGGGGTCCGGAAACACCATATATTTT,CASTQAGSGNTIYF
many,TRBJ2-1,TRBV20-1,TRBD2,TGCAGTGCTAGAGACCCGCTAGCGGGGGCCTACAATGAGCAGTTCTTC,CSARDPLAGAYNEQFF
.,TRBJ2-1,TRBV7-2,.,TGTGCCAGCAGCTTTAGGAAGGGGAATGAGCAGTTCTTC,CASSFRKGNEQFF
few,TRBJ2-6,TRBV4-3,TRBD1,TGCGCCAGCAGCCAAGATCCCGGGACAGGGAGGGCTTCTGGGGCCAACGTCCTGACTTTC,CASSQDPGTGRASGANVLTF
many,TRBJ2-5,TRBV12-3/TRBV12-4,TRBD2,TGTGCCAGCAGACAGACTAGCGGATTTATTAAAGAGACCCAGTACTTC,CASRQTSGFIKETQYF
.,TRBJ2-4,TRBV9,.,TGTGCCAGCAGCGTAGGAGGTGGAGGGGGAAACATTCAGTACTTC,CASSVGGGGGNIQYF
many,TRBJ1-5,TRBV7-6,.,TGTGCCAGCAGCTCCCTGCGGGATTGGGGACAGCCCCAGCATTTT,CASSSLRDWGQPQHF
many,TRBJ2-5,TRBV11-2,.,TGTGCCAGCTCCCGGATCAGAGAGACCCAGTACTTC,CASSRIRETQYF
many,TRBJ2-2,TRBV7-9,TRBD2,TGTGCCAGCAGCCCGGGACTAGCAGGCGGGGAGCTGTTTTTT,CASSPGLAGGELFF
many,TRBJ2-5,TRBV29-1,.,TGCAGCGTTGAAGGACAGACCTTGGGGACCCAGTACTTC,CSVEGQTLGTQYF
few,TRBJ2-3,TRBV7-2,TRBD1,TGTGCCAGCAGCTTAAGGGGGCAAGGAGGAGATACGCAGTATTTT,CASSLRGQGGDTQYF
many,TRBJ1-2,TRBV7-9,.,TGTGCCAGCAGCTTAGGAGTGGCCGGAAACTATGGCTACACCTTC,CASSLGVAGNYGYTF
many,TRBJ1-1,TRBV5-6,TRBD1,TGTGCCAGCAGCTTGAGGAGGGGGCAAATATTGGGCACTGAAGCTTTCTTT,CASSLRRGQILGTEAFF
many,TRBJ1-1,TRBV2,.,TGTGCCAGCATAAGGACGAACACTGAAGCTTTCTTT,CASIRTNTEAFF
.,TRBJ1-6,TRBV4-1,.,TGCGCCAGCAGCCAAGGGTCTCTGGTTGGTTCACCCCTCCACTTT,CASSQGSLVGSPLHF
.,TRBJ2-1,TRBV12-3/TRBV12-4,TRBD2,TGTGCCAGCAGTTTCAGGGGTCAAAGCGGGGGGCATGAGCAGTTCTTC,CASSFRGQSGGHEQFF
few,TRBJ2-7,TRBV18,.,TGTGCCAGCTCACCACCGTACCAGCCTTACGAGCAGTACTTC,CASSPPYQPYEQYF
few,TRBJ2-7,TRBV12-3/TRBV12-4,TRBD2,TGTGCCAGCAGTCCGACTAGCGGGCCGTCCTACGAGCAGTACTTC,CASSPTSGPSYEQYF
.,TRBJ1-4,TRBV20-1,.,TGCAGTGCCAAGTTAAGTTTAGGGGCCCCTGCCCCAACTAATGAAAAACTGTTTTTT,CSAKLSLGAPAPTNEKLFF
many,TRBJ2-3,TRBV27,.,TGTGCCAGCAGTTTAGACCCTTGGGATACGCAGTATTTT,CASSLDPWDTQYF
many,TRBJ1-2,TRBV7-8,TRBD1,TGTGCCAGCAGCTTAGGAAGACGGGGAGGGGGCGGCTATGGCTACACCTTC,CASSLGRRGGGGYGYTF
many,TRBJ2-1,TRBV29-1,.,TGCAGCGTTGCCGCAGGGAGCTCCTACAATGAGCAGTTCTTC,CSVAAGSSYNEQFF
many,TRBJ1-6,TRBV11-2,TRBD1,TGTGCCAGCAGCTTCATGGGACAGGGCGGTTCACCCCTCCACTTT,CASSFMGQGGSPLHF
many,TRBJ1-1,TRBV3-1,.,TGTGCCAGCAGCCAAGCAAATGTCGAAACGACTGAAGCTTTCTTT,CASSQANVETTEAFF
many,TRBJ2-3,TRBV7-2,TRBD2,TGTGCCAGCAGCGGGACTAGCGGGGGTCGAACGCAGTATTTT,CASSGTSGGRTQYF
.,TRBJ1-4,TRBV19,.,TGTGCCAGTAGTATAGGGTGGCAGTCTAATGAAAAACTGTTTTTT,CASSIGWQSNEKLFF
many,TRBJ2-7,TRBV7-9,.,TGTGCCAGCAGCTTTCTAGCGCGCTCCTACGAGCAGTACTTC,CASSFLARSYEQYF
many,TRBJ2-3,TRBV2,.,TGTGCCAGCCGCCTGTGGGGCGACACAGATACGCAGTATTTT,CASRLWGDTDTQYF
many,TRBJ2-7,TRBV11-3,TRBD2,TGTGCCAGCAGCTTGGGAGCGGGGGAGCACGAGCAGTACTTC,CASSLGAGEHEQYF
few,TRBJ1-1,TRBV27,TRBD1,TGTGCCAGCCGGACAGGCAATCCGAACACTGAAGCTTTCTTT,CASRTGNPNTEAFF